This T cell receptor (beta chain) was obtained from a study of cytomegalovirus exposure and HLA in healthy donors (dated by TCRdb to about 2017). With regard to the full study: A later analysis indicated that the roughly 130 validation repertoires were generated on the platform also employed for the roughly 650 repertoires of the first cohort. The study was designed to test whether signatures of past pathogen exposure could be identified by cataloging public T cell receptors. Along with the approximately 650-subject first cohort, a separate validation cohort of some 130 different subjects was used. The study combined high-throughput TCR immunosequencing, statistical association of individual TCRs with disease status, and machine learning to predict cytomegalovirus infection status.

Overall study outcomes, separate from this receptor: Of the cluster scores, 90% to 95% were above 0 in a later analysis, which found that TCRs clustered in the first cohort also tended to co-occur in the 120 validation repertoires. In vitro tests confirmed that three of the cytomegalovirus-associated TCR beta chains recognize cytomegalovirus antigens. It was suggested by the authors that the approach could potentially be generalized to other disease states and immunological phenotypes. A later analysis lacked HLA typing for the validation cohort, so it scored co-occurrence in that cohort across all 110 or so repertoires. In both the original and validation cohorts, the classifier was reported to diagnose cytomegalovirus status with high specificity and sensitivity. Across donors, most TCR sequences were observed very rarely, whereas some public TCRs were present in many individuals. The study listed 170 or so TCR beta chains as associated with cytomegalovirus.

Libraries came from the immunoSEQ multiplex PCR assay. Processing in the source paper ran as follows. A statistical classification framework was built for diagnosing cytomegalovirus status from the catalog of TCR beta chain sequences. In its TCRdb copy, this immuneACCESS table keeps in-frame sequences only and misses some clones. Where compared with another copy, unresolved V genes explain less than half of these, and the others have no known cause. V, J and clone size are taken as reported in that table, and D and trimming were inferred from the DNA itself. This sample has 200,000 or so clones in its table, and about four fifths of those were observed once. The top ten constitute over 5.5% of the sample. The germline V gene supplies CDR1 SNHLY and CDR2 FYNNEI. The CDR3 numbers 16 residues from cysteine through phenylalanine. Only CDR3 DNA is held: 48 bases, read in frame from base 1. The germline V end is reduced by 7 bases and the J end by 0 bases; junction bases left unmatched: 9.

Concerning this clone itself: Its binding antigen is unknown. The input lacks base qualities; no much larger clone sits a single base away.

The donors belonged to the validation cohort of approximately 130 subjects, which was separate from the roughly 700-subject first cohort. This receptor was taken from a man aged 18-30 years in good health and CMV-seropositive. The sequencing sample was made of PBMCs. The rearranged chain carries TRBV2 and TRBJ2-3; 8 bases in the middle match TRBD2. This receptor carries the CDR3 CASNPRAGESTDTQYF. The nucleotide sequence reads as follows: TGTGCCAGCAACCCGCGAGCGGGAGAAAGCACAGATACGCAGTATTTT.